The clone carrying this TCR beta chain was observed a few times. Its target is not known. This entry is derived from a study of cytomegalovirus exposure and HLA in healthy donors. General study results and limits: The authors later linked a missense DCLRE1C variant to TCR beta V- and J-gene trimming. TCR beta V segments were, for the most part, productive about 87% or about 30% of the time in an earlier analysis. HLA-A and HLA-B allele assignments for most subjects were reportedly predicted accurately using TCR beta sequences.

Germline CDR1 and CDR2: LNHDA and SQIVND (reference sequence). V shed 3 bases and J shed 1 base, with 12 bases lying between them. This CDR3 has 15 residues. The PCR contained 60 Vbeta and 13 Jbeta primers. Using immunoSEQ multiplex PCR, the repertoire was profiled, and TCRdb retains in-frame clones only, with some absent. The table includes around 120,000 clones, around 83% detected once. The sequence was obtained from a human donor in good health. The chain couples TRBV19 to TRBJ1-1; tentative D call: TRBD1 (6 bases). Sequenced sample: PBMCs. This CDR3 is CASSMGRQENTEAFF. CDR3 nucleotides: TGTGCCAGTAGTATGGGCCGACAGGAGAACACTGAAGCTTTCTTT. Full variable domain (rest looked up from reference TRBV19 and TRBJ1-1): DGGITQSPKYLFRKEGQNVTLSCEQNLNHDAMYWYRQDPGQGLRLIYYSQIVNDFQKGDIAEGYSVSREKKESFPLTVTSAQKNPTAFYLCASSMGRQENTEAFFGQGTRLTVV.